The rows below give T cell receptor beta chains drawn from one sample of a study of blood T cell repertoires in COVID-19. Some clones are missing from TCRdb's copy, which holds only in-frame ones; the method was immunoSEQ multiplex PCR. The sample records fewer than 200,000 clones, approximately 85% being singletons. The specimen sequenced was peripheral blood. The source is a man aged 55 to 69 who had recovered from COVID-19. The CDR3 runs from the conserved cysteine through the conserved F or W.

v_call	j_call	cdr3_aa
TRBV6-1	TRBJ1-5	CASSEVDRELNQPQHF
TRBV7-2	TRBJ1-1	CASSSAGGTEAFF
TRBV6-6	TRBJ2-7	CATLDRDKGEQYF
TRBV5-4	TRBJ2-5	CATTTGFQETQYF
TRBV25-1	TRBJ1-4	CASSAGTGDEKLFF
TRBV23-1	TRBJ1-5	CARRTWDSNQPQHF
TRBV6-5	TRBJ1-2	CASIPGGMIYGYTF
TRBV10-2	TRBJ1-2	CASQKGQGDGYTF
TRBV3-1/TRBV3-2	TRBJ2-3	CASSQELGRTDTQYF
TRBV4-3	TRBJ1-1	CASSHWTGSPEAFF
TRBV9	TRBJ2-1	CASSLSGGGAYEQFF
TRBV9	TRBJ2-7	CASSVGGVSYEQYF
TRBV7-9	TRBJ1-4	CASSSAQTGGKLFF
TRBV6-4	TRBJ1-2	CASSPGGTGGYGYTF
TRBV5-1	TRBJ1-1	CASSLVLGQGEAFF
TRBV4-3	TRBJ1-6	CASSQNTGSNSPLHF
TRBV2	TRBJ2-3	CASSEYLIGTGGLTSTDTQYF
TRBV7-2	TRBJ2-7	CASSPKGAGVNEQYF
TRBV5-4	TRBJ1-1	CASSLAGGGGSEAFF
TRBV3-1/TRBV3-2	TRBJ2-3	CASSQGAADTQYF
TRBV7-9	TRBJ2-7	CASSRAGAIYYEQYF
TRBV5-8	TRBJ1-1	CASSPARQGGFYTEAFF
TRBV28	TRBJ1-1	CASSPGGTGFMNTEAFF
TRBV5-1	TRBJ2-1	CASSLVGSHNEQFF
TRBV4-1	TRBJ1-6	CASSLKGVRGNSPLHF
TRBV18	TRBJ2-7	CASSLSDGSEQYF
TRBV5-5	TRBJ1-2	CASSFLHDSTSGYGYTF
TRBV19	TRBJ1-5	CASNGRGRNQPQHF
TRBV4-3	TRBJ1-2	CASSQDRAGDYGYTF
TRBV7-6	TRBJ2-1	CASSQLAGGAVEQFF
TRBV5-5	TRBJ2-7	CASSSGLAGGYYEQYF
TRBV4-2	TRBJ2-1	CASSLFGTKAYNEQFF
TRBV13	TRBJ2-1	CASSLRLAAYNEQFF
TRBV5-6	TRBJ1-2	CASSFLQGRNYGYTF
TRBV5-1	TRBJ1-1	CASRSTGGNTEAFF
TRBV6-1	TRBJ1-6	CASSEAGRGQSSPLHF
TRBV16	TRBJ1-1	CASSQEGGAAFF
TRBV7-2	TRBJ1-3	CASSLSTGGNTIYF
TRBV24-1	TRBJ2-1	CATSWEGAFNEQFF
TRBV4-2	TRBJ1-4	CASSQGAGGNEKLFF
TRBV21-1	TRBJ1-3	CASSKSRSMSTSGNTIYF
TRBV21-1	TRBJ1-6	CASSMGQGRSPLHF
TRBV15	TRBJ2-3	CATSSGGAFTDTQYF
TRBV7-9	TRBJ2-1	CASSRRGNYNEQFF